These T cell receptor beta chains were read from a single sample in a study of STAT5B mutations in CD4+ large granular lymphocyte leukemia. Assay: immunoSEQ multiplex PCR; the TCRdb copy retains only in-frame clones and omits some. Seen here are about 24,000 clones, around 72% observed once, and the top ten hold 0.55% to 0.75%. Sequenced material: CD4+ T cells from blood buffy coats. The receptor set was obtained from a human donor in good health. CDR3s include the opening cysteine and the closing phenylalanine or tryptophan. The order of the fields is clone size, V gene, D gene, J gene, CDR3 DNA, CDR3 protein. A D gene is named only where the DNA matches it firmly. Clone size, where shown, is once, few, many, or a class for clones that have expanded.

>-|TRBV7-2|TRBD1|TRBJ2-5
TGTGCCAGCAGCTTTGACAGGGGGGGCAAGACCCAGTACTTC
CASSFDRGGKTQYF
>-|TRBV6-1|-|TRBJ2-7
TGTGCCAGCACACGGAACACCTACGAGCAGTACTTC
CASTRNTYEQYF
>-|TRBV2|-|TRBJ1-1
TGTGCCAGCATCAGGGCCACTGAAGCTTTCTTT
CASIRATEAFF
>few|TRBV11-2|TRBD2|TRBJ2-7
TGTGCCAGCAGCTCTCTACGGTATACTAGCGGGGGGAACCCCTACGAGCAGTACTTC
CASSSLRYTSGGNPYEQYF
>-|TRBV5-1|-|TRBJ2-5
TGCGCCAGCAGCGGAGGAGGGGGCGGTGGGGAGACCCAGTACTTC
CASSGGGGGGETQYF
>-|TRBV5-1|TRBD1|TRBJ2-6
TGCGCCAGCAGCTTCAAACAGGGGGCAAATGGGGCCAACGTCCTGACTTTC
CASSFKQGANGANVLTF
>-|TRBV19|TRBD1|TRBJ1-3
TGTGCCAGTAGTCCCCGGGACAGGGGGATCGGAGGAAACACCATATATTTT
CASSPRDRGIGGNTIYF
>-|TRBV18|-|TRBJ1-1
TGTGCCAGCTCACCCCCGAACATGGATGAAGCTTTCTTT
CASSPPNMDEAFF
>-|TRBV30|-|TRBJ1-5
TGTGCCTGGAGCGAAGGAACCCGCAATCAGCCCCAGCATTTT
CAWSEGTRNQPQHF
>-|TRBV5-1|TRBD2|TRBJ2-5
TGCGCCAGCAGCTTAGCGGGGGGGCAAGAGACCCAGTACTTC
CASSLAGGQETQYF
>-|TRBV6-5|-|TRBJ1-3
TGTGCCAGCAGTCCCACAGGGACCTCTGGAAACACCATATATTTT
CASSPTGTSGNTIYF
>-|TRBV5-6|-|TRBJ2-7
TGTGCCAGCAGCCCTGGACTAATCGGCTACGAGCAGTACTTC
CASSPGLIGYEQYF
>-|TRBV11-1|-|TRBJ2-5
TGTGCCAGCAGCTGGGGACTCCAAGAGACCCAGTACTTC
CASSWGLQETQYF
>-|TRBV6-1|-|TRBJ1-1
TGTGCCAGCAGTGAACTGGAGGGTGTTGGGACTGAAGCTTTCTTT
CASSELEGVGTEAFF
>-|TRBV7-8|TRBD1|TRBJ1-2
TGTGCCAGCAGCTCGCGACAGGGAGGGTTGGGCTACACCTTC
CASSSRQGGLGYTF
>-|TRBV11-2|TRBD2|TRBJ2-1
TGTGCCAGCAGCTTAAGTTCGGGGCGGGGGGGCCGATACAATGAGCAGTTCTTC
CASSLSSGRGGRYNEQFF
>-|TRBV7-2|TRBD1|TRBJ1-1
TGTGCCAGCAGCTTAGAACAGGGGTTCACTGAAGCTTTCTTT
CASSLEQGFTEAFF
>-|TRBV4-1|-|TRBJ2-5
TGCGCCAGCAGCCAAGATGGGACGGGGGGCCACCAAGAGACCCAGTACTTC
CASSQDGTGGHQETQYF
>-|TRBV7-2|-|TRBJ1-6
TGTGCCAGCAGCAGCGGGGGGGAGGATTCACCCCTCCACTTT
CASSSGGEDSPLHF
>-|TRBV7-9|-|TRBJ2-1
TGTGCCAGCAGCCCTAAGACAGGCCTGGCCTACAATGAGCAGTTCTTC
CASSPKTGLAYNEQFF
>-|TRBV5-1|TRBD2|TRBJ2-1
TGCGCCAGCAGCCAGGGACTAGCGGGGGGGCAGGAGCAGTTCTTC
CASSQGLAGGQEQFF
>-|TRBV9|TRBD1|TRBJ1-2
TGTGCCAGCAGCGGACAGACAGGGGGCTTTGGCTACACCTTC
CASSGQTGGFGYTF
>-|TRBV28|-|TRBJ2-3
TGTGCCAGCAGAAAAAAGGGTTACGGTACGCAGTATTTT
CASRKKGYGTQYF
>-|TRBV28|-|TRBJ1-2
TGTGCCAGCAGTTTACAGGGATTCGGCGGCTACACCTTC
CASSLQGFGGYTF
>-|TRBV18|-|TRBJ2-5
TGTGCCAGCTCACCAATCACAGGACCGATACAAGAGACCCAGTACTTC
CASSPITGPIQETQYF
>-|TRBV5-1|-|TRBJ1-1
TGCGCCAGCAGCTTGGGAGGATCCGGGGCTGGAATCACTGAAGCTTTCTTT
CASSLGGSGAGITEAFF
>-|TRBV11-3|-|TRBJ2-7
TGTGCCAGCAGACGCAGGGTTGGGGGAGTTTACGAGCAGTACTTC
CASRRRVGGVYEQYF
>-|TRBV6-1|-|TRBJ2-7
TGTGCCAGCAGTGAAGAGCCCGGGCTTCGGGGTCTGTACTTC
CASSEEPGLRGLYF
>once|TRBV5-1|-|TRBJ1-2
TGCGCCAGCAGCTCGGAGGGGAACTATGGCTACACCTTC
CASSSEGNYGYTF
>-|TRBV11-3|-|TRBJ2-1
TGTGCCAGCAGCTTAGGAGGGGCAAGCTACAATGAGCAGTTCTTC
CASSLGGASYNEQFF
>-|TRBV2|TRBD1|TRBJ2-2
TGTGCCAGCAGTGAAACAGGGGTTGCCGCCGGGGAGCTGTTTTTT
CASSETGVAAGELFF
>-|TRBV11-2|TRBD1|TRBJ1-1
TGTGCCAGCAGCTCTCACAGGGGAGCGAACACTGAAGCTTTCTTT
CASSSHRGANTEAFF
>-|TRBV7-2|TRBD1|TRBJ2-7
TGTGCCAGCAGCCCAACCGGGACAGGGGCCAACTACGAGCAGTACTTC
CASSPTGTGANYEQYF
>-|TRBV27|-|TRBJ2-7
TGTGCCAGCAGTTTATCGGGACTTTTCGGGCCCTACGAGCAGTACTTC
CASSLSGLFGPYEQYF
>-|TRBV10-3|TRBD1|TRBJ1-2
TGTGCCATCAGTGAGTCGGACAGGGGGCTGGCTAACTATGGCTACACCTTC
CAISESDRGLANYGYTF
>-|TRBV5-5|-|TRBJ1-4
TGTGCCAGCAGCTTGGAGGGTACCAGAGAAAAACTGTTTTTT
CASSLEGTREKLFF
>few|TRBV7-2|-|TRBJ2-2
TGTGCCAGCAGCTTTGGCGGGGCGAACACCGGGGAGCTGTTTTTT
CASSFGGANTGELFF
>-|TRBV2|-|TRBJ1-4
TGTGCCAGCAGACAGGGCCCAGTTACGAATGAAAAACTGTTTTTT
CASRQGPVTNEKLFF
>-|TRBV10-3|TRBD1|TRBJ1-1
TGTGCCATCAGTGCCGGGACAGGGTTGGGTGAAGCTTTCTTT
CAISAGTGLGEAFF
>-|TRBV28|TRBD1|TRBJ1-4
TGTGCCAGCACGGACAGGGAGAATGAAAAACTGTTTTTT
CASTDRENEKLFF
>-|TRBV11-1|-|TRBJ1-1
TGTGCCAGCAGCCCCGGCAGAGGCAAGGGGAAAGAAGCTTTCTTT
CASSPGRGKGKEAFF
>-|TRBV2|-|TRBJ1-4
TGTGCCAGCAGTGAAAGGAGGCGCCTTAATGAAAAACTGTTTTTT
CASSERRRLNEKLFF
>-|TRBV6-1|TRBD1|TRBJ1-6
TGTGCCAGCAGTAGACAGGGTCATAGTTCACCCCTCCACTTT
CASSRQGHSSPLHF
>-|TRBV7-8|-|TRBJ1-5
TGTGCCAGCAGCTCCCGGGTGGTTAGCAATCAGCCCCAGCATTTT
CASSSRVVSNQPQHF
>-|TRBV6-5|-|TRBJ2-5
TGTGCCAGCAGCCTCGGACAGATTAGGCAAGAGACCCAGTACTTC
CASSLGQIRQETQYF
>few|TRBV10-3|-|TRBJ2-2
TGTGCCATCAGTGAGTCCGTTGGGACGAACACCGGGGAGCTGTTTTTT
CAISESVGTNTGELFF
>-|TRBV5-4|-|TRBJ2-1
TGTGCCAGCAGCTTGGGTGACAGGATAGGCAACAATGAGCAGTTCTTC
CASSLGDRIGNNEQFF
>-|TRBV7-9|TRBD2|TRBJ2-2
TGTGCCAGCAGCCCTAGCGGGGGGACTAACACCGGGGAGCTGTTTTTT
CASSPSGGTNTGELFF
>few|TRBV27|-|TRBJ1-5
TGTGCCCGGGGGGAAAACTATAGCAATCAGCCCCAGCATTTT
CARGENYSNQPQHF
>-|TRBV6-1|-|TRBJ2-2
TGTGCCAGCAGTGAGGGGCCCGTGTGGTCCGGGGAGCTGTTTTTT
CASSEGPVWSGELFF
>few|TRBV18|-|TRBJ1-1
TGTGCCAGCTCACCCAACAAGGAGGTCGCTGAAGCTTTCTTT
CASSPNKEVAEAFF
>-|TRBV5-1|TRBD2|TRBJ2-1
TGCGCCAGCAGCTTGGGACTAGCGGGGGGCCTCCTCTACAATGAGCAGTTCTTC
CASSLGLAGGLLYNEQFF
>-|TRBV5-1|TRBD1|TRBJ2-5
TGCGCCAGCAGCTCAGAGGGGGCGCGGGAGACCCAGTACTTC
CASSSEGARETQYF